The sequence of this T cell receptor (beta chain) was determined in a study of blood T cell dynamics during melanoma immunotherapy. Profiled with immunoSEQ multiplex PCR; TCRdb holds only in-frame clones, not every one. The sample has 9,700 or so clones, over 85% seen once; the top ten hold roughly 32%. Time point meaning: pre-treatment baseline. V lost 5 bases to trimming and J lost 5 bases; unmatched junction nucleotides: 9. The CDR3 spans 15 residues. Germline V gene lookup returns CDR1 SGHTA and CDR2 FQGNSA. This chain joins TRBV7-2 and TRBJ2-1; 7 bases align to TRBD2. Sample: blood, taken from a patient treated with checkpoint blockade. The TCR comes from a human donor with melanoma. As DNA, the CDR3 is TGTGCCAGCAGCCCATTCCTAGCGGCCAACAATGAGCAGTTCTTC. It specifies CASSPFLAANNEQFF.